Presented here are 25 T cell receptor beta chains from one specimen sequenced in a study of CD8+ T cells in alopecia areata. Sequencing used cDNA as its template, made by extracting RNA and reverse transcribing it. Clones were sequenced by immunoSEQ multiplex PCR, and TCRdb holds only the in-frame ones, with some missing. The data hold 150,000 to 200,000 clones, with approximately 65% observed a single time. Sequencing used CD8+ T cells sorted from blood, obtained at week 0. The receptors here all came from a human donor with alopecia areata.

The chain joins TRBV4-2 to TRBJ1-6; tentatively, D is TRBD1 (6 bases). Trimming stripped 5 bases from V and 10 bases from J, with 15 bases between. The germline CDR1 and CDR2 sequences are LGHNA and YNFKEQ. The CDR3 is 14 residues long. The CDR3 DNA is TGTGCCAGCAGCGACAAGACAGGTGGCTCACCCCTCCACTTT. Its protein product is CASSDKTGGSPLHF.

This clone has only a few counts. The chain uses TRBV30 and TRBJ2-3; D gene ambiguous. The germline CDR1 and CDR2 sequences are GTSNPN and SVGIG (reference sequence). The CDR3 loop spans 14 amino acids. V lost 0 bases and J lost 2, with 9 bases in between. The CDR3: CAWSVVGNTDTQYF. CDR3 in DNA: TGTGCCTGGAGTGTGGTAGGGAACACAGATACGCAGTATTTT.

The chain has TRBV12-5 and TRBJ2-1; D is undetermined. The CDR3 sequence is 14 residues long. Germline loops: CDR1 LGHNT, CDR2 FRNRAP. The germline V and J ends were trimmed by 2 bases and 5 bases, with 10 bases remaining between them. CDR3 DNA sequence: TGTGCTAGTGGTTTGAGCGTCCATGACAATGAGCAGTTCTTC. Translation gives CASGLSVHDNEQFF.

This clone appeared a few times. The chain combines TRBV19 with TRBJ1-2, with D possibly matching TRBD1 (6 bases). Germline lookup yields CDR1 LNHDA and CDR2 SQIVND (reference sequence). V was clipped by 6 bases and J by 4 bases, with 15 bases between them. CDR3 length: 14 amino acids. Written as DNA, the CDR3 is TGTGCCAGTAGCATACCTTGGACAGCCTATGGCTACACCTTC. This encodes CASSIPWTAYGYTF.

The V gene is TRBV1, the J gene TRBJ1-2; TRBD1 is the table's D call and was not checked against the DNA. TRBV1 corresponds to a pseudogene. The CDR3 length is 14 residues. In nucleotides, the CDR3 is TGCACCAGCAGCACTGGACAGGGAGATTATGGCTACACCTTC. This gives the protein CTSSTGQGDYGYTF.

The CDR3 is CASSVGTGGNQPQHF. The CDR3 DNA is TGTGCCAGTAGTGTGGGTACAGGGGGCAATCAGCCCCAGCATTTT. The chain couples TRBV19 to TRBJ1-5; TRBD1 matches at 7 bases. Germline V lookup: CDR1 LNHDA, CDR2 SQIVND (reference sequence). Trimming took 5 bases from V and 2 from J; bases not matched to a gene: 6. The CDR3 runs 15 residues.

This clone was counted between two and nine times. The rearrangement uses TRBV5-6 and TRBJ2-7; D remains ambiguous. This CDR3 is built from 13 residues. V was trimmed by 0 bases and J by 0 bases, leaving 4 bases between them. Germline V gene data show CDR1 as SGHDT and CDR2 as YYEEEE. The CDR3 region has the DNA TGTGCCAGCAGCTTGGGTGTCTCCTACGAGCAGTACTTC. It encodes CASSLGVSYEQYF. Variable domain in full (rest from reference TRBV5-6 and TRBJ2-7): DAGVTQSPTHLIKTRGQQVTLRCSPKSGHDTVSWYQQALGQGPQFIFQYYEEEERQRGNFPDRFSGHQFPNYSSELNVNALLLGDSALYLCASSLGVSYEQYFGPGTRLTVT.

The chain is built from TRBV4-1 and TRBJ2-2, with 9 bases fitting TRBD2. V was clipped by 4 bases and J by 5 bases; unmatched bases: 8. Germline lookup yields CDR1 MGHRA and CDR2 YSYEKL. The CDR3 consists of 16 residues. CDR3 coding DNA: TGCGCCAGCAGCCTTAGCGGGGGCCCCGGGACCGGGGAGCTGTTTTTT. Translating gives CASSLSGGPGTGELFF.

The gene calls are TRBV2 and TRBJ2-3; tentatively, D is TRBD2 (6 bases). The V and J ends lost 4 bases and 1 base respectively, with 6 bases between them. From germline, CDR1 is SNHLY and CDR2 FYNNEI. The CDR3 consists of 13 residues. CDR3 sequence (DNA): TGTGCCAGCAGTGCGGGGGGCACAGATACGCAGTATTTT. Its protein product is CASSAGGTDTQYF.

This clone was counted a single time. The J gene is TRBJ1-1, the V gene TRBV30; D is unclear. Trimming removed 5 bases from V and 0 bases from J, with 4 bases in between. This CDR3 is built from 11 residues. CDR1 and CDR2 from the germline V gene are GTSNPN and SVGIG (reference sequence). CDR3 sequence: CAWQMNTEAFF. For the CDR3, the DNA is TGTGCCTGGCAGATGAACACTGAAGCTTTCTTT.

As concerns this clone: Other DNA sequences from this sample encode an identical CDR3 as well. The chain joins TRBV29-1 to TRBJ1-1; D uncertain. CDR3 size: 12 residues. CDR1 is SQVTM, CDR2 ANQGSEA, per germline. The ends were cut back, 0 bases at V and 1 base at J, with 3 bases in the middle. CDR3 coding DNA: TGCAGCGTTGAAGAGGGGAACACTGAAGCTTTCTTT. As protein: CSVEEGNTEAFF.

The chain joins TRBV7-2 to TRBJ1-2; the match to TRBD1 covers 7 bases. The CDR3 length is 14 residues. J was trimmed by 5 bases and V by 5 bases; bases with no gene match: 8. Germline CDR1 is SGHTA and CDR2 is FQGNSA. CDR3 protein: CASSPDRVRYGYTF. The CDR3, as DNA: TGTGCCAGCAGCCCCGACAGGGTACGATATGGCTACACCTTC.

The CDR3 nucleotides are TGTGCCAGCAGTTCCCGGGACAGGGGTGATTTCGAGCAGTACTTC. This encodes CASSSRDRGDFEQYF. The genes are TRBV2 and TRBJ2-7, with 10 bases identical to TRBD1. Germline V lookup: CDR1 SNHLY, CDR2 FYNNEI. The junction had 10 bases not matched to a gene; V was cut back by 5 bases and J by 6 bases. The CDR3 sequence is 15 residues long.

This clone was counted between two and nine times. The rearrangement uses TRBV29-1 and TRBJ2-7, with D unresolved. The V and J ends lost 7 bases and 3 bases respectively, with 10 bases between them. Germline-derived CDR1 and CDR2 are SQVTM and ANQGSEA. The CDR3 runs to 11 residues. CDR3 amino acids: CSAPRDYEQYF. The DNA of the CDR3 is TGCAGCGCTCCAAGAGACTACGAGCAGTACTTC.

This chain links TRBV6-6 with TRBJ2-7; D is tentatively TRBD1 or TRBD2 (5 bases each). There are 13 residues in the CDR3. V lost 7 bases and J 0 bases, leaving 10 bases between the germline ends. Germline V gene data show CDR1 as MNHNY and CDR2 as SVGAGI (reference sequence). The CDR3 protein is CASKPGSSYEQYF. The CDR3, as DNA: TGTGCCAGCAAGCCAGGGAGCTCCTACGAGCAGTACTTC.

The V call is TRBV25-1, the J call TRBJ2-7, with D possibly being TRBD1 (7 bases). The length of the CDR3 is 12 residues. With 5 bases removed from V and 6 bases from J, the gap between germline ends came to 11 bases. Germline V CDR1 and CDR2: MGHDK, SYGVNS. The CDR3 loop reads CASSQGGGEQYF. Written as DNA, the CDR3 is TGTGCCAGCAGTCAGGGGGGTGGCGAGCAGTACTTC.

To note about this clone: Other DNA sequences in this sample translate to the same CDR3. The chain employs TRBV7-9 and TRBJ1-6; a weak D match, TRBD1 (5 bases). V dropped 4 bases and J dropped 7 bases, with 11 bases sitting between them. The CDR3 sequence is 14 residues long. The germline CDR1 and CDR2 sequences are SEHNR and FQNEAQ (reference sequence). This chain's CDR3 is CASSSSGANSPLHF. The CDR3 region has the DNA TGTGCCAGCAGCTCTTCCGGGGCCAATTCACCCCTCCACTTT.

In this sample, this clone turned up a few times. The V gene is TRBV23-1, the J gene TRBJ2-5, with a tentative D call TRBD2 (6 bases). TRBV23-1 is assigned to the ORF class and has an uncertain function. The CDR3 has 18 amino acids. The V and J ends lost 7 bases and 2 bases respectively, with 26 bases between them. The CDR3 protein is CASKPGGRGRRAQETQYF. CDR3 nucleotides: TGCGCCAGCAAACCTGGAGGGCGGGGAAGGAGGGCGCAAGAGACCCAGTACTTC.

The gene calls are TRBV30 and TRBJ2-5; tentative D call: TRBD1 (6 bases). The CDR3 runs to 13 residues. The germline gives CDR1 GTSNPN, CDR2 SVGIG (reference sequence). V lost 1 base to trimming and J lost 5 bases, with 11 bases between them. In DNA, the CDR3 is TGTGCCTGGAGTGACAGGGTAGGGGAGACCCAGTACTTC. Translated, it gives CAWSDRVGETQYF.

V usage is TRBV29-1 and J usage is TRBJ1-1; D is perhaps TRBD1 (5 bases). Trimming cost V 7 bases and J 7 bases, with 13 bases left between them. The CDR3 is 11 residues long. Germline values: CDR1 SQVTM, CDR2 ANQGSEA. This CDR3 is CSAVMGGEAFF. The DNA of the CDR3 is TGCAGCGCCGTGATGGGGGGTGAAGCTTTCTTT.

V usage is TRBV5-6 and J usage is TRBJ1-2; 8 nucleotides match TRBD1. The J segment lost 2 bases and the V segment lost 5 bases, leaving 2 bases of the junction unmatched. The CDR3 spans 13 residues. CDR1 and CDR2 from the germline V gene are SGHDT and YYEEEE. CDR3 protein: CASRQGANYGYTF. As DNA, the CDR3 is TGTGCCAGCAGGCAGGGGGCGAACTATGGCTACACCTTC. Variable domain in full (rest from reference TRBV5-6 and TRBJ1-2): DAGVTQSPTHLIKTRGQQVTLRCSPKSGHDTVSWYQQALGQGPQFIFQYYEEEERQRGNFPDRFSGHQFPNYSSELNVNALLLGDSALYLCASRQGANYGYTFGSGTRLTVV.

This sequence joins TRBV30 and TRBJ1-1; D remains unclear. Deletions cut 2 bases from V and 6 bases from J, with 7 bases between. CDR3 length: 11 amino acids. Germline V CDR1 and CDR2: GTSNPN, SVGIG (reference sequence). The CDR3 here is CAWSYGAEAFF. The CDR3 nucleotides read TGTGCCTGGAGTTATGGGGCTGAAGCTTTCTTT.

The chain combines TRBV6-1 with TRBJ1-2; no clear D gene. V was shortened by 3 bases and J by 5 bases, with 10 bases between the two germline ends. Germline V gene data show CDR1 as MNHNS and CDR2 as SASEGT. There are 13 residues in the CDR3. CDR3 residues: CASSEYEKYGYTF. The CDR3 region has the DNA TGTGCCAGCAGTGAGTACGAAAAGTATGGCTACACCTTC.

The chain has TRBV30 and TRBJ1-2; the D gene is possibly TRBD1 (5 bases). The CDR3 totals 10 residues. Trimming stripped 8 bases from V and 8 bases from J, with 12 bases between. Per germline, CDR1 GTSNPN and CDR2 SVGIG (reference sequence). CDR3 protein: CAGWGEGYTF. The CDR3 nucleotides are TGTGCCGGATGGGGGGAAGGCTACACCTTC.

The chain is built from TRBV15 and TRBJ1-5; 8 bases agree with TRBD1. The CDR3 runs 15 residues. J gave up 0 bases and V 4 bases, and 2 bases lay outside the gene matches. CDR1 is LNHNV and CDR2 is YYDKDF in the germline V gene (reference sequence). CDR3 bases: TGTGCCACCAGCAAAGACAGGGGTAGCAATCAGCCCCAGCATTTT. It is translated as CATSKDRGSNQPQHF. The whole variable domain, filled in from reference TRBV15 and TRBJ1-5, reads DAMVIQNPRYQVTQFGKPVTLSCSQTLNHNVMYWYQQKSSQAPKLLFHYYDKDFNNEADTPDNFQSRRPNTSFCFLDIRSPGLGDTAMYLCATSKDRGSNQPQHFGDGTRLSIL.